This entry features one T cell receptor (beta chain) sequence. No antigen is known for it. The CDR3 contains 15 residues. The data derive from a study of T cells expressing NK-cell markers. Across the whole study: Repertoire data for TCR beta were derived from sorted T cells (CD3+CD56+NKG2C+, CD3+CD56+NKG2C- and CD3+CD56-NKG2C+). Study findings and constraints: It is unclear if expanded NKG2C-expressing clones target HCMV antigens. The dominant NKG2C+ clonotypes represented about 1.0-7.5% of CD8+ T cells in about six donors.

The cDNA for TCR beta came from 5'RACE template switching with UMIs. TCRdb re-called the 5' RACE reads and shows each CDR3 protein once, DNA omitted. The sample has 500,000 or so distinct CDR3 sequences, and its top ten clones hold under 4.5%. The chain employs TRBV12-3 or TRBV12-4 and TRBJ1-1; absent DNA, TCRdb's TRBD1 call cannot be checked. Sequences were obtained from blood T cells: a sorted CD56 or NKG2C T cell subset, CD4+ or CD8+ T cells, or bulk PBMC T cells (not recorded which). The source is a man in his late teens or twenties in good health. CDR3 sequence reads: CASSQAHRGPYEAFF.